The 5 T cell receptor beta chains below were found in one sample sequenced in a study of blood T cell repertoires in COVID-19. Using immunoSEQ multiplex PCR, the repertoire was profiled, and TCRdb retains in-frame clones only, with some absent. The sample lists more than 100,000 clones; more than 75% were seen once. The sequencing input was peripheral blood. The receptors stem from a human donor in a cohort sampled during active COVID-19.

This clone was recorded a few times. The chain couples TRBV7-2 to TRBJ1-3, with D perhaps TRBD1 (6 bases). The germline V gene encodes CDR1 SGHTA and CDR2 FQGNSA. Trimming removed 0 bases at V and 0 bases at J, with 15 bases between. CDR3 size: 18 residues. In DNA form, the CDR3 reads TGTGCCAGCAGCTTAGCGGCAGGGGCCGCGGGCTCTGGAAACACCATATATTTT. Translating gives CASSLAAGAAGSGNTIYF. Full variable domain (remainder filled in from reference TRBV7-2 and TRBJ1-3): GAGVSQSPSNKVTEKGKDVELRCDPISGHTALYWYRQSLGQGLEFLIYFQGNSAPDKSGLPSDRFSAERTGGSVSTLTIQRTQQEDSAVYLCASSLAAGAAGSGNTIYFGEGSWLTVV.

This rearrangement joins TRBV28 to TRBJ1-4, with 7 positions matching TRBD1. The J segment lost 8 bases and the V segment lost 1 base, leaving 16 bases of the junction unmatched. The CDR3 extends over 18 amino acids. The V gene's germline CDR1 is MDHEN and CDR2 SYDVKM. The CDR3 DNA reads TGTGCCAGCAGTTTATCAGGAGGGGGCGGGGTCGGAGGAGAAAAACTGTTTTTT. It codes for CASSLSGGGGVGGEKLFF.

The chain couples TRBV7-3 to TRBJ1-3; 7 bases align to TRBD1. This CDR3 region has 15 residues. The V segment lost 5 bases and the J segment 0 bases; nucleotides outside the gene matches: 4. Germline V gives CDR1 SGHTA, CDR2 FQGTGA. Here the CDR3 DNA reads TGTGCCAGCAGCCAGGGGGGCAGCTCTGGAAACACCATATATTTT. Amino acids: CASSQGGSSGNTIYF.

The chain is built from TRBV18 and TRBJ1-1; 7 bases fit TRBD1. This CDR3 region has 16 residues. Germline CDR1 is KGHSH and CDR2 is LQKENI. The V segment lost 4 bases and the J segment 1 base; nucleotides outside the gene matches: 9. DNA of the CDR3: TGTGCCAGCTCACTTAATCGACAGGGAGGGAACACTGAAGCTTTCTTT. Translated: CASSLNRQGGNTEAFF.

This CDR3 is CASSDWGGLPNPYEQYF. CDR3 DNA: TGTGCCAGCTCCGATTGGGGGGGACTACCCAACCCCTACGAGCAGTACTTC. The J gene is TRBJ2-7, the V gene TRBV18, with 7 bases fitting TRBD2. The CDR3 extends over 17 amino acids. In germline, CDR1 is KGHSH, CDR2 LQKENI. V lost 6 bases, J lost 2 bases, and 16 bases stayed unmatched.